What follows are 29 T cell receptor beta chains derived from one specimen sequenced in a study of PD-1 blockade in classical Hodgkin lymphoma. Regarding time point: cycle 4 day 1 (C4D1), after around six weeks of nivolumab. Brentuximab vedotin exposure varied among the patients, all of whom had relapsed after autologous stem cell transplantation. TCRdb's copy holds only in-frame clones and misses some; the assay was immunoSEQ multiplex PCR. The sample has roughly 60,000 clones; more than 80% are singletons. The sample was peripheral blood mononuclear cells (PBMCs), taken before the fourth cycle of nivolumab. These receptors were taken from a human donor with classical Hodgkin lymphoma.

V is TRBV5-1 and J is TRBJ2-2, with no clear D. This CDR3 is built from 12 residues. Germline CDR1 reads SGHRS; CDR2 reads YFSETQ. V was pared by 6 bases and J by 0 bases, with 3 bases between. CDR3 nucleotides: TGCGCCAGCAATCCGAACACCGGGGAGCTGTTTTTT. Amino acid sequence: CASNPNTGELFF.

This chain uses TRBV4-1 with TRBJ2-2; TRBD2 aligns across 8 bases. The germline V gene has CDR1 MGHRA and CDR2 YSYEKL. The CDR3 is made up of 16 amino acids. V shed 1 base and J 6 bases; nucleotides not matched to a gene: 7. CDR3 sequence (DNA): TGCGCCAGCAGCCAAGTGGGACTAGGAGACGCCGGGGAGCTGTTTTTT. It translates to CASSQVGLGDAGELFF.

The J gene is TRBJ1-1, the V gene TRBV11-2, with D hard to call. The CDR3 totals 14 residues. V shed 0 bases and J shed 4 bases, with 9 bases lying between them. Per the germline V gene, CDR1 is SGHAT and CDR2 is FQNNGV. As DNA, the CDR3 is TGTGCCAGCAGCTTAGATTATTCGAGCACTGAAGCTTTCTTT. Amino acid sequence: CASSLDYSSTEAFF.

This rearrangement joins TRBV6-5 to TRBJ2-7; 9 bases are shared with TRBD2. Trimming cost V 6 bases and J 3 bases; bases outside gene matches: 9. In germline, CDR1 is MNHEY, CDR2 SVGAGI. This CDR3 contains 15 residues. The chain's CDR3 is CASRREGQSLYEQYF. In DNA form, the CDR3 reads TGTGCCAGCAGGCGGGAGGGACAGTCTCTCTACGAGCAGTACTTC.

The chain combines TRBV9 with TRBJ1-2, with 9 bases lining up with TRBD1. J lost 4 bases, V lost 4 bases, and 11 bases had no gene match. The CDR3 is made up of 16 amino acids. CDR1 is SGDLS and CDR2 is YYNGEE in the germline V gene. CDR3 bases: TGTGCCAGCAGCAGTGGGACAGGGAGGTTCGGCTATGGCTACACCTTC. Translation gives CASSSGTGRFGYGYTF.

This chain joins TRBV7-9 and TRBJ2-5; TRBD1 might be the D (5 bases). V gave up 0 bases and J gave up 2 bases, with 16 bases separating them. Germline CDR1 and CDR2: SEHNR and FQNEAQ (reference sequence). The CDR3 is 17 amino acids. The CDR3 DNA sequence: TGTGCCAGCAGCTTAGCGCCCGGGTCTAGGGGTCAAGAGACCCAGTACTTC. Translated, it gives CASSLAPGSRGQETQYF.

The rearrangement uses TRBV19 and TRBJ1-1, with no clear D. The germline V gene has CDR1 LNHDA and CDR2 SQIVND (reference sequence). This CDR3 comprises 14 residues. Trimming took 5 bases from V and 6 from J, leaving 16 bases between them. The CDR3: CASSRRDPAPEAFF. CDR3 bases: TGTGCCAGTAGTCGACGAGACCCCGCCCCTGAAGCTTTCTTT.

The gene calls are TRBV7-9 and TRBJ2-7, with 8 bases identical to TRBD1. CDR1 is SEHNR and CDR2 is FQNEAQ in the germline V gene (reference sequence). The CDR3 loop spans 15 amino acids. Trimming cost V 8 bases and J 2 bases; bases outside gene matches: 11. In DNA form, the CDR3 reads TGTGCCAGCGCCGGGGTTAGACAGGGGACCTACGAGCAGTACTTC. Encoded protein: CASAGVRQGTYEQYF.

The rearrangement links TRBV6-6 to TRBJ1-3, with 8 bases matching TRBD1. V shed 2 bases and J 3 bases; nucleotides not matched to a gene: 6. CDR3 length: 16 amino acids. Germline V gene data show CDR1 as MNHNY and CDR2 as SVGAGI (reference sequence). The CDR3 coding sequence is TGTGCCAGCAGTTACGCGGACAGGGCGAGTGGAAACACCATATATTTT. Its protein product is CASSYADRASGNTIYF.

CDR3: CAWTLRGWEQFF. The CDR3 coding sequence is TGTGCCTGGACCCTCCGGGGGTGGGAGCAGTTCTTC. The rearrangement uses TRBV30 and TRBJ2-1, with D tentatively TRBD2 (6 bases). Germline loops: CDR1 GTSNPN, CDR2 SVGIG (reference sequence). The CDR3 has 12 residues. With 4 bases removed from V and 10 bases from J, the gap between germline ends came to 14 bases.

The CDR3 region has the DNA TGTGCCTGCACAGGACAGTTCACAGATACGCAGTATTTT. Its protein product is CACTGQFTDTQYF. The V gene is TRBV28, the J gene TRBJ2-3, with a possible D match to TRBD1 (6 bases). The V gene's germline CDR1 is MDHEN and CDR2 SYDVKM. CDR3 length equals 13 residues. Deletions cut 11 bases from V and 2 bases from J, with 14 bases between.

This chain uses TRBV7-2 with TRBJ2-1; D remains ambiguous. CDR1 SGHTA and CDR2 FQGNSA come from the germline V gene. The CDR3 has 15 amino acids. V was trimmed by 2 bases and J by 4 bases, leaving 12 bases between them. This chain's CDR3 is CASSLLGEGYNEQFF. The CDR3 DNA sequence: TGTGCCAGCAGCTTACTTGGGGAAGGATACAATGAGCAGTTCTTC.

The rearrangement links TRBV19 to TRBJ1-2; possible D gene TRBD1, 5 bases. V lost 10 bases and J 2 bases, leaving 14 bases between the germline ends. There are 13 residues in the CDR3. Germline CDR1 is LNHDA and CDR2 is SQIVND (reference sequence). CDR3: CATLGWGNYGYTF. The CDR3 region has the DNA TGTGCCACGCTGGGTTGGGGGAACTATGGCTACACCTTC.

This chain joins TRBV2 and TRBJ1-2, with TRBD1 as a possible D gene (6 bases). This CDR3 is 13 amino acids long. Trimming shortened V by 1 base and J by 7 bases, and 10 bases separated the two germline ends. Germline lookup yields CDR1 SNHLY and CDR2 FYNNEI. CDR3 DNA: TGTGCCAGCAGTGAAGGGCAGGGGATTGGCTACACCTTC. Translation gives CASSEGQGIGYTF. The variable domain in full, with the rest retrieved from reference TRBV2 and TRBJ1-2, is EPEVTQTPSHQVTQMGQEVILRCVPISNHLYFYWYRQILGQKVEFLVSFYNNEISEKSEIFDDQFSVERPDGSNFTLKIRSTKLEDSAMYFCASSEGQGIGYTFGSGTRLTVV.

The table lists this clone with a few counts. The gene calls are TRBV6-6 and TRBJ1-5, with a possible D match to TRBD1 (5 bases). The CDR3 has 16 amino acids. Germline V gene lookup returns CDR1 MNHNY and CDR2 SVGAGI (reference sequence). Trimming shortened V by 0 bases and J by 7 bases, and 16 bases separated the two germline ends. In DNA, the CDR3 is TGTGCCAGCAGTTACTCGAACGGGGGGTTTGGACAGCCCCAGCATTTT. This encodes CASSYSNGGFGQPQHF.

V and J are TRBV5-1 and TRBJ2-5; no clear D. The CDR3 loop spans 11 amino acids. Trimming left V 5 bases short and J 2 bases short, with 4 bases between. CDR1 is SGHRS and CDR2 is YFSETQ in the germline V gene. CDR3 sequence: CASRSQETQYF. Written as DNA, the CDR3 is TGCGCCAGCAGGAGTCAAGAGACCCAGTACTTC.

V is TRBV6-6 and J is TRBJ1-2; D remains unclear. V lost 6 bases and J 2 bases, leaving 13 bases between the germline ends. There are 14 residues in the CDR3. Per germline, CDR1 MNHNY and CDR2 SVGAGI (reference sequence). The CDR3 loop reads CASSPSLGNYGYTF. DNA of the CDR3: TGTGCCAGCAGCCCCTCTCTGGGAAACTATGGCTACACCTTC.

A word on this clone: A read error may produce the germline difference seen at one junction end. The chain uses TRBV6-4 and TRBJ2-2, with D hard to call. Germline V gives CDR1 MRHNA, CDR2 SNTAGT. CDR3 length: 13 residues. CDR3 sequence: CASSDSSTGELFF. The CDR3 region has the DNA TGTGCCAGTAGTGACTCGAGCACCGGGGAGCTGTTTTTT.

With respect to this clone: Sequence at one end of the junction differs from germline and may be a read error. The chain combines TRBV4-1 with TRBJ2-7; 7 bases are shared with TRBD2. There are 17 residues in the CDR3. Germline loops: CDR1 MGHRA, CDR2 YSYEKL. The CDR3 protein is CASSLPRGAGDSYEQYF. CDR3 DNA sequence: TGCGCCAGCAGCCTCCCCCGAGGGGCGGGGGACTCCTACGAACAGTACTTC.

This clone was seen just once. The CDR3 here is CASTLKGPPDTQYF. The CDR3 DNA reads TGTGCCAGCACCCTCAAGGGACCCCCAGATACGCAGTATTTT. The rearrangement links TRBV5-4 to TRBJ2-3; D may be TRBD1 or TRBD2 (5 bases each). This CDR3 has 14 residues. Germline values: CDR1 SGHNT, CDR2 YYREEE (reference sequence). V dropped 6 bases and J dropped 4 bases, with 15 bases sitting between them.

The J gene is TRBJ2-1, the V gene TRBV7-9, with 8 bases matching TRBD1. Germline assignment: CDR1 SEHNR and CDR2 FQNEAQ (reference sequence). The CDR3 is 12 residues long. Trimming at V came to 6 bases and at J to 12 bases, leaving 7 bases not matched to a gene. The CDR3 region is CASSRDRGRQFF. In DNA form, the CDR3 reads TGTGCCAGCAGTCGTGACAGGGGCCGGCAGTTCTTC.

The gene calls are TRBV18 and TRBJ2-1; D unresolved. V dropped 9 bases and J dropped 6 bases, with 12 bases sitting between them. CDR1 and CDR2 (germline): KGHSH, LQKENI. CDR3 size: 12 residues. The CDR3 region has the DNA TGTGCCAGTGTACGTGGTGGCAATGAGCAGTTCTTC. This translates into CASVRGGNEQFF.

Only a few counts were recorded for this clone. As DNA, the CDR3 is TGTGCCATCAGTGAAATACAGGGTCAGCCCTACGAGCAGTACTTC. Protein product: CAISEIQGQPYEQYF. V is TRBV10-3 and J is TRBJ2-7, with D perhaps TRBD1 (6 bases). Per germline, CDR1 ENHRY and CDR2 SYGVKD. The germline V and J ends were trimmed by 3 bases and 2 bases, with 14 bases remaining between them. The CDR3 loop spans 15 amino acids.

CDR3 loop: CASSQGTGSSHEQYF. The CDR3 DNA reads TGTGCCAGCAGTCAAGGGACAGGGAGTTCCCACGAGCAGTACTTC. The rearrangement uses TRBV6-6 and TRBJ2-7, with 9 nucleotides matching TRBD1. Looked up from germline, CDR1 is MNHNY and CDR2 is SVGAGI (reference sequence). Trimming cost V 5 bases and J 5 bases; bases outside gene matches: 10. The CDR3 runs to 15 residues.

The V call is TRBV4-1, the J call TRBJ1-2, with D hard to call. The V and J ends lost 0 bases and 0 bases respectively, with 8 bases between them. Germline V gives CDR1 MGHRA, CDR2 YSYEKL. The CDR3 totals 15 residues. The CDR3 DNA reads as TGCGCCAGCAGCCAAGAACAGCGTCCTAACTATGGCTACACCTTC. Amino acids: CASSQEQRPNYGYTF.

V is TRBV9 and J is TRBJ1-2; unclear D gene. CDR1 and CDR2 (germline): SGDLS, YYNGEE. Trimming took off 0 bases at V and 4 bases at J, with 19 bases between the two ends. CDR3 length: 17 amino acids. The CDR3 coding sequence is TGTGCCAGCAGCGTAGGAGGGCGGAGAATCCTATCCTATGGCTACACCTTC. Its protein is CASSVGGRRILSYGYTF.

The chain joins TRBV4-1 to TRBJ2-1, with unresolved D. Trimming took off 4 bases at V and 5 bases at J, with 12 bases between the two ends. CDR3 length: 14 residues. Germline-derived CDR1 and CDR2 are MGHRA and YSYEKL. The CDR3 is CASSLRVGHNEQFF. CDR3 bases: TGCGCCAGCAGCCTAAGAGTAGGGCACAATGAGCAGTTCTTC.

The rearrangement joins TRBV20-1 to TRBJ2-3; the match to TRBD1 covers 8 bases. Germline V lookup: CDR1 DFQATT, CDR2 SNEGSKA (reference sequence). Trimming took 6 bases from V and 8 from J; bases not matched to a gene: 4. This CDR3 spans 11 amino acids. In DNA, the CDR3 is TGCAGTGCCCGGGACAGGCCTACGCAGTATTTT. As protein: CSARDRPTQYF.

The chain couples TRBV27 to TRBJ1-1; D is unresolved. Deletions cut 8 bases from V and 4 bases from J, with 17 bases between. This CDR3 region has 14 residues. Germline V lookup: CDR1 MNHEY, CDR2 SMNVEV (reference sequence). The CDR3 region is CASGLAPLTTEAFF. CDR3 sequence (DNA): TGTGCCAGCGGGCTAGCCCCTCTAACCACTGAAGCTTTCTTT.